This TCR beta chain was recorded in a study of T cells in Graves' hyperthyroidism and ophthalmopathy. Overall study findings and caveats: Within blood appeared most thyroid clonotypes that had expanded above 0.001.

Patients between 18 and 65 years old had hyperthyroidism, newly diagnosed and lasting under 2 months. Investigators excluded patients with uncontrolled infection, other autoimmune disease, pregnancy or lactation. The V gene lost 5 bases and the J gene lost 4 bases, with 15 bases spanning the gap. Germline-derived CDR1 and CDR2 are SGHTA and FQGTGA. The CDR3 totals 15 residues. It was RNA transcripts that yielded the amplified TCR beta CDR3 regions. The HTBI set primed first-round TCR CDR3 RT-PCR. MiXCR was run by TCRdb on the multiplex PCR reads, yielding one entry per CDR3 protein. The sample holds 460,000 or so distinct CDR3 sequences; 13% to 15% are singletons and the top ten take 15% to 20%. About this clonotype: Its antigen is not identified. A much larger clone is a single base away; this may be a read error.

The sequenced sample consisted of blood. This chain connects TRBV7-3 to TRBJ2-1; D is possibly TRBD1 (6 bases). The receptor comes from a woman aged 18-30 years with Graves' hyperthyroidism. As DNA, the CDR3 is TGTGCCAGCAGCCCCGCCGGACAGCATTACAATGAGCAGTTCTTC. Its protein product is CASSPAGQHYNEQFF.